This T cell receptor beta chain was observed in a study of vaccination and CD4 T cells after COVID-19. Whole-study findings and limits: Median SARS-CoV-2-reactive clonotype numbers rose nonsignificantly, 21 to 38.

Specified treatment: approximately 9-day PBMC culture with coronavirus spike peptide pools or control peptides (ViraFEST assay). Turning to this clonotype: What it binds is not known.

With 3 bases removed from V and 6 bases from J, the gap between germline ends came to 15 bases. The CDR3 runs to 16 residues. Once obtained from cultured CD4+ T cells, the DNA was sequenced using the Oncomine TCR Beta short-read assay. TCRdb called the PCR reads again in MiXCR, with one record for every CDR3 protein. This table holds over 10,000 distinct CDR3 sequences, about 36% found once. This chain connects TRBV12-3 or TRBV12-4 to TRBJ1-6; D is perhaps TRBD1 (5 bases). Sequences were obtained from cultured CD4+ T cells from blood. The TCR sequence derives from a human donor with COVID-19. Here the CDR3 DNA reads TGTGCCAGCAGTTTCTACGCGGGGACGGGTAATTCACCCCTCCACTTT. This gives the protein CASSFYAGTGNSPLHF.